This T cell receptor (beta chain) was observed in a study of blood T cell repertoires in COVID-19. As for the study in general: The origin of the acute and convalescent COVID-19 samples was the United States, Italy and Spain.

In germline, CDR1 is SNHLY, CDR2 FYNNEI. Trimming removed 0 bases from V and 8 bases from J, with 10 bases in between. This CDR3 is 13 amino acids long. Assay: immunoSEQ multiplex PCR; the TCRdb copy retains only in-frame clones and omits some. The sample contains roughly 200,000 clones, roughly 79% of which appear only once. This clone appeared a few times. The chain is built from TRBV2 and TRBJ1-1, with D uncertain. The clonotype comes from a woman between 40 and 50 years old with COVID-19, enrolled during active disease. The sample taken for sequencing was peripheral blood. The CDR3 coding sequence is TGTGCCAGCAGTGAAGCGGGCAGGCCCGAAGCTTTCTTT. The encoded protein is CASSEAGRPEAFF.